This T cell receptor (beta chain) was found in a study of cytomegalovirus exposure and HLA in healthy donors. Study-level points and caveats: An ancestry cluster, one associated with Asian ancestry, reportedly showed fewer N-insertions than the 666-donor mean in a later analysis.

This PCR relied on a set of 60 Vbeta primers and 13 Jbeta primers. Under the authors' procedure: Among the unique TCR beta chains that a later analysis counted, roughly 80 million in all, some 10 million were shared. Assay: immunoSEQ multiplex PCR; the TCRdb copy retains only in-frame clones and omits some. That table gives V, J and clone size, and the DNA gave D and trimming. Among fewer than 250,000 clones listed, about four fifths were seen once. Note on this clone: Its antigen is undetermined.

This sequence originates from a woman aged 25 to 45 in good health and CMV-seropositive. The sample comprised PBMCs.

The CDR3: CASSQPGLGYEQFF. CDR3 sequence (DNA): TGTGCCAGCAGCCAGCCAGGGCTCGGCTATGAGCAGTTCTTC. The chain employs TRBV7-9 and TRBJ2-1; D is perhaps TRBD1 (5 bases). This CDR3 has 14 residues. CDR1 and CDR2 from the germline V gene are SEHNR and FQNEAQ (reference sequence). V was pared by 5 bases and J by 8 bases, with 16 bases between.